Presented here are 18 T cell receptor beta chains from one specimen sequenced in a study of CD8+CD57+ T cells in acquired aplastic anemia. Genomic DNA constituted the template upon which TCR beta VDJ and CDR3 profiling was performed. TCRdb recomputed calls from the reads with MiXCR, one row per CDR3 protein. The data hold approximately 270,000 distinct CDR3 sequences, with approximately 55% observed a single time. The sequenced sample consisted of sorted CD4+, CD8+, or CD8+CD57+ T cells (not recorded which) from PBMCs. The receptors shown here come from a human donor with severe aplastic anemia or a healthy control (not recorded which).

A word on this clonotype: The junction does not match germline at one end; this may be a read error. The chain joins TRBV7-9 to TRBJ2-2; 11 bases line up with TRBD2. CDR3 length: 16 residues. Germline CDR1 SEHNR, CDR2 FQNEAQ (reference sequence). CDR3 DNA: TGTGCCAGCAGCTCCCCTAGCGGGGGGAACACCGGGGAGTTGCTTTTT. It yields the protein CASSSPSGGNTGELLF. Drawing the rest from reference TRBV7-9 and TRBJ2-2, the complete variable domain is DTGVSQNPRHKITKRGQNVTFRCDPISEHNRLYWYRQTLGQGPEFLTYFQNEAQLEKSRLLSDRFSAERPKGSFSTLEIQRTEQGDSAMYLCASSSPSGGNTGELLFGEGSRLTVL.

This clonotype was counted once. In DNA, the CDR3 is TGCGCCAGCAGCCCGGTAGGGGGTAGGTACGAGCAGTACTTC. This codes for CASSPVGGRYEQYF. The chain couples TRBV5-1 to TRBJ2-7; weak D call: TRBD1 (6 bases). From germline, CDR1 is SGHRS and CDR2 YFSETQ. Trimming stripped 4 bases from V and 4 bases from J, with 15 bases between. This CDR3 spans 14 amino acids.

The rearrangement joins TRBV10-3 to TRBJ1-1, with 9 bases fitting TRBD1. This CDR3 comprises 12 residues. Germline V lookup: CDR1 ENHRY, CDR2 SYGVKD. J lost 7 bases, V lost 7 bases, and 4 bases had no gene match. Written as DNA, the CDR3 is TGTGCCATCAAGGGACAGGGCTTTGAAGCTTTCTTT. The encoded protein is CAIKGQGFEAFF.

This clonotype was observed many times. The chain recombines TRBV7-3 with TRBJ1-6, with 9 bases lining up with TRBD1. The V gene's germline CDR1 is SGHTA and CDR2 FQGTGA. The J segment lost 5 bases and the V segment lost 0 bases, leaving 11 bases of the junction unmatched. This CDR3 has 19 residues. The CDR3 reads CASSLTGQGGGPDNSPLHF. The DNA of the CDR3 is TGTGCCAGCAGCTTAACGGGACAGGGAGGAGGCCCGGATAATTCACCCCTCCACTTT.

The chain couples TRBV7-3 to TRBJ2-1, with 9 nucleotides matching TRBD2. Germline V gene data show CDR1 as SGHTA and CDR2 as FQGTGA. The V gene end was trimmed by 3 bases and the J gene end by 0 bases; junction bases not matched to a gene: 6. This CDR3 is built from 17 residues. The DNA for the CDR3 is TGTGCCAGCAGCTTGCGCGGGGGGGGAAGCTCCTACAATGAGCAGTTCTTC. Translating gives CASSLRGGGSSYNEQFF.

There are a few counts of this clonotype. CDR3 nucleotide sequence: TGTGCCAGCAGCCCAGGACAGGGGAGGCACGAGCAGTACTTC. The encoded protein is CASSPGQGRHEQYF. This chain connects TRBV7-6 to TRBJ2-7; 9 nucleotides agree with TRBD1. V shed 5 bases and J 5 bases; nucleotides not matched to a gene: 7. CDR1 and CDR2 (germline): SGHVS, FNYEAQ. The CDR3 spans 14 residues.

V and J are TRBV20-1 and TRBJ2-1; D is uncertain. V lost 0 bases, J lost 9 bases, and 12 bases lay in between. Germline lookup yields CDR1 DFQATT and CDR2 SNEGSKA (reference sequence). CDR3 length: 13 residues. The CDR3 reads CSARDASPGEQFF. The CDR3 DNA sequence: TGCAGTGCTAGAGATGCCTCGCCCGGTGAGCAGTTCTTC.

V is TRBV20-1 and J is TRBJ2-7; perhaps D is TRBD1 or TRBD2 (7 bases each). CDR3 length equals 13 residues. V lost 5 bases, J lost 3 bases, and 14 bases lay in between. Germline values: CDR1 DFQATT, CDR2 SNEGSKA (reference sequence). CDR3 region: CSAHRGGGYEQYF. CDR3 bases: TGCAGTGCTCACAGGGGCGGGGGCTACGAGCAGTACTTC.

To note about this clonotype: This is likely a read error, given that the CDR3 carries no conserved phenylalanine or tryptophan at its end. This chain joins TRBV6-2 or TRBV6-3 and TRBJ2-2, with 7 bases lining up with TRBD1. The J segment lost 0 bases and the V segment lost 6 bases, leaving 4 bases of the junction unmatched. CDR3 size: 15 residues. Germline loops: CDR1 MNHEY, CDR2 SVGEGT. For the CDR3, the DNA is TGTGCCAGCAGGAGACAGGGATCGAACACCGGGGAGCTGTTTCTT. This gives the protein CASRRQGSNTGELFL.

The chain joins TRBV7-9 to TRBJ1-2; tentatively, D is TRBD1 (5 bases). V dropped 1 base and J dropped 7 bases, with 7 bases sitting between them. Germline V gene lookup returns CDR1 SEHNR and CDR2 FQNEAQ (reference sequence). The CDR3 runs to 12 residues. CDR3 loop: CASSLDQGGYTF. The CDR3 nucleotides read TGTGCCAGCAGCTTAGACCAGGGTGGCTACACCTTC.

The sample holds a few counts of this clonotype. V gene TRBV7-2 combines with J gene TRBJ2-7, with TRBD1 identical over 7 bases. The junction had 5 bases not matched to a gene; V was cut back by 3 bases and J by 0 bases. Germline lookup yields CDR1 SGHTA and CDR2 FQGNSA. The CDR3 extends over 15 amino acids. The CDR3 loop reads CASSFDRVSSYEQYF. The CDR3 DNA reads TGTGCCAGCAGCTTTGACAGGGTTAGCTCCTACGAGCAGTACTTC.

In this sample, this clonotype turned up many times. The chain has TRBV19 and TRBJ2-5; D gene uncertain. Deletions cut 0 bases from V and 6 bases from J, with 8 bases between. Germline V gene data show CDR1 as LNHDA and CDR2 as SQIVND (reference sequence). CDR3 length: 13 amino acids. CDR3 in amino acids: CASSIELGKTQYF. CDR3 bases: TGTGCCAGTAGTATAGAGCTGGGAAAGACCCAGTACTTC.

This chain joins TRBV10-3 and TRBJ1-6, with a possible D match to TRBD1 (5 bases). The CDR3 length is 14 residues. Per the germline V gene, CDR1 is ENHRY and CDR2 is SYGVKD. V was cut by 4 bases and J by 4 bases, with 8 bases left in between. The CDR3 DNA reads TGTGCCATCAGTGCAGGGCAGTATAATTCACCCCTCCACTTT. The encoded protein is CAISAGQYNSPLHF.

This clonotype was picked up many times. The chain has TRBV2 and TRBJ2-5; 13 positions match TRBD2. Germline loops: CDR1 SNHLY, CDR2 FYNNEI. V gave up 6 bases and J gave up 4 bases; unmatched junction bases: 11. The CDR3 totals 17 residues. As DNA, the CDR3 is TGTGCCAGCAGCGACTTCCGACTAGCGGGGGGCTCAGAGACCCAGTACTTC. As protein: CASSDFRLAGGSETQYF.

The chain carries TRBV5-1 and TRBJ1-6; D is undetermined. Germline CDR1 is SGHRS and CDR2 is YFSETQ. The CDR3 covers 10 residues. Trimming stripped 5 bases from V and 11 bases from J, with 5 bases between. Here the CDR3 DNA reads TGCGCCAGCAGTCCCCCACCCCTCCACTTT. Its translation: CASSPPPLHF.

This clonotype was seen repeatedly, ten times or more. V gene TRBV19 combines with J gene TRBJ1-2, with 8 bases that match TRBD1. Germline V lookup: CDR1 LNHDA, CDR2 SQIVND (reference sequence). J lost 7 bases, V lost 7 bases, and 20 bases had no gene match. This CDR3 is built from 17 residues. The CDR3: CASTPRAGGISKGGYTF. The CDR3 nucleotides read TGTGCCAGTACCCCCCGGGCAGGGGGCATATCGAAAGGTGGCTACACCTTC.

The V call is TRBV7-2, the J call TRBJ2-7; D remains ambiguous. Trimming pared 5 bases from V and 6 bases from J, leaving 11 bases between. Germline V gene sequence: CDR1 SGHTA, CDR2 FQGNSA. CDR3 length: 12 residues. The CDR3 nucleotides are TGTGCCAGCAGCGGAGAGAGAGGCGAGCAGTACTTC. Amino acid sequence: CASSGERGEQYF.

The J gene is TRBJ2-3, the V gene TRBV6-6; 8 bases line up with TRBD1. Trimming at V came to 2 bases and at J to 3 bases, leaving 1 base not matched to a gene. Per the germline V gene, CDR1 is MNHNY and CDR2 is SVGAGI (reference sequence). The CDR3 covers 14 residues. The DNA of the CDR3 is TGTGCCAGCAGTTACGGACAGGGTACAGATACGCAGTATTTT. Translating gives CASSYGQGTDTQYF.